This T cell receptor (beta chain) was profiled in a study of cytomegalovirus exposure and HLA in healthy donors. The trim removed 10 bases at V and 5 bases at J, leaving 17 bases unmatched. This CDR3 spans 16 amino acids. CDR1 and CDR2 from the germline V gene are MDHEN and SYDVKM. The study ran its PCR with 60 Vbeta and 13 Jbeta primers. TCRdb's table, derived via immunoSEQ multiplex PCR, lists solely in-frame clones and lacks some. The profile covers roughly 100,000 clones, with less than 85% appearing a single time and approximately 3.7% taken by the ten largest. In the case of this clone: Its antigen is not known.

Study-wide results and limits: Later work found that TCR association rates differed between HLA loci; DRB1 had the most and HLA-C the fewest. Analysis performed later found roughly 18,000 TCR beta sequences associated with HLA alleles at 0.05 false discovery rate. The study put under 200 TCR beta chains on its list as cytomegalovirus-associated.

This sequence was found in a man in his fifties or sixties in good health and CMV-seronegative. The chain couples TRBV28 to TRBJ2-5; 9 bases fit TRBD2. Sequencing was performed on PBMCs. The CDR3 region is CATQGLTSGLRETQYF. CDR3 DNA sequence: TGTGCCACTCAGGGTTTAACTAGCGGGCTCCGGGAGACCCAGTACTTC.